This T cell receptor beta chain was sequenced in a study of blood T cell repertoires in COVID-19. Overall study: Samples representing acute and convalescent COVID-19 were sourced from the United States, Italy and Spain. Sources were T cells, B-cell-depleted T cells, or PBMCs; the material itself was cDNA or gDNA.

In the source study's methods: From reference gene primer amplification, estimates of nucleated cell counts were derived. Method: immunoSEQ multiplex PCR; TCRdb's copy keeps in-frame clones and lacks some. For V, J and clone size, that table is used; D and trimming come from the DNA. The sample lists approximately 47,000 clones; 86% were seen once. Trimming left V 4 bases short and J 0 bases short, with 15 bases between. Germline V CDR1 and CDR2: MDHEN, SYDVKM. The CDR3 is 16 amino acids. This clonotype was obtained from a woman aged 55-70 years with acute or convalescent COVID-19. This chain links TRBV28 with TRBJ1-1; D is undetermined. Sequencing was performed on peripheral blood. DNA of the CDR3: TGTGCCAGCAGTTCTTCAGATGGTAGCATGAACACTGAAGCTTTCTTT. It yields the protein CASSSSDGSMNTEAFF.